The 27 T cell receptor beta chains below come from one sample, sequenced in a study of blood T cell repertoires in COVID-19. TCRdb's copy holds only in-frame clones and misses some; the assay was immunoSEQ multiplex PCR. The sample lists about 80,000 clones; more than 75% were seen once. Sequencing was done on a sample of peripheral blood. Receptors were obtained from a human donor in a cohort sampled during active COVID-19.

The chain uses TRBV27 and TRBJ2-3, with D possibly being TRBD2 (6 bases). In germline, CDR1 is MNHEY, CDR2 SMNVEV (reference sequence). V gave up 6 bases and J gave up 2 bases, with 15 bases separating them. The CDR3 covers 15 residues. The CDR3 protein is CASRPPGVPTDTQYF. CDR3 nucleotides: TGTGCCAGCAGACCACCGGGGGTACCCACAGATACGCAGTATTTT.

This sequence joins TRBV28 and TRBJ2-7, with TRBD1 matching 9 bases. The V and J ends lost 5 bases and 0 bases, in that order; junction bases with no gene match: 5. From germline, CDR1 is MDHEN and CDR2 SYDVKM. The CDR3 totals 15 residues. CDR3 DNA sequence: TGTGCCAGCAGTGCTTACAGGGGGCCCTCCTACGAGCAGTACTTC. Translating it yields CASSAYRGPSYEQYF.

The rearrangement links TRBV11-3 to TRBJ2-5; the match to TRBD1 covers 8 bases. The CDR3 sequence is 13 residues long. The germline CDR1 and CDR2 sequences are SGHNT and YENEEA. Trimming took 5 bases from V and 6 from J; bases not matched to a gene: 5. CDR3 nucleotides: TGTGCCAGCAGCACCGGACAGGGCAAGACCCAGTACTTC. Encoded protein: CASSTGQGKTQYF.

The chain is built from TRBV24-1 and TRBJ2-5; a possible D gene is TRBD2 (6 bases). This CDR3 spans 12 amino acids. The germline CDR1 and CDR2 sequences are KGHDR and SFDVKD. Trimming shortened V by 9 bases and J by 4 bases, and 11 bases separated the two germline ends. The CDR3 is CATRGTSETQYF. CDR3 sequence (DNA): TGTGCCACCCGGGGGACCTCAGAGACCCAGTACTTC.

The CDR3 reads CSVVLVGQGSNQPQHF. The DNA for the CDR3 is TGCAGCGTTGTATTGGTGGGACAGGGGAGCAATCAGCCCCAGCATTTT. The chain couples TRBV29-1 to TRBJ1-5; 10 nucleotides line up with TRBD1. The CDR3 totals 16 residues. Trimming cost V 4 bases and J 1 base; bases outside gene matches: 7. The germline V gene encodes CDR1 SQVTM and CDR2 ANQGSEA.

This clone was picked up one time. The V gene is TRBV27, the J gene TRBJ1-6; weak D call: TRBD1 (5 bases). Looked up from germline, CDR1 is MNHEY and CDR2 is SMNVEV (reference sequence). The CDR3 has 16 amino acids. Trimming left V 3 bases short and J 0 bases short, with 9 bases between. The CDR3 DNA follows: TGTGCCAGCAGTTTTTGGGGCAACTCCTATAATTCACCCCTCCACTTT. This encodes CASSFWGNSYNSPLHF.

The V call is TRBV6-6, the J call TRBJ2-2; 7 nucleotides agree with TRBD1. The CDR3 runs 15 residues. Looked up from germline, CDR1 is MNHNY and CDR2 is SVGAGI (reference sequence). V lost 5 bases, J lost 4 bases, and 7 bases stayed unmatched. The CDR3 DNA reads as TGTGCCAGCAGTCTAGGGGGCGCGGGCACCGGGGAGCTGTTTTTT. Protein: CASSLGGAGTGELFF.

Concerning this clone itself: The sample holds other DNA sequences that translate to the same CDR3. The V call is TRBV12-3 or TRBV12-4, the J call TRBJ2-7; 7 positions match TRBD1. V was pared by 5 bases and J by 3 bases, with 4 bases of the junction left unmatched. This CDR3 region has 13 residues. As DNA, the CDR3 is TGTGCCAGCAGTCGTAACAGGGGCTACGAGCAGTACTTC. It specifies CASSRNRGYEQYF.

The chain links TRBV7-8 to TRBJ1-2; 7 positions match TRBD1. Germline trimming cut 5 bases from V and 3 bases from J; bases unmatched to any gene: 6. Per germline, CDR1 SGHVS and CDR2 FQNEAQ. The CDR3 sequence is 14 residues long. The CDR3 is CASSNGQADYGYTF. The CDR3 DNA reads TGTGCCAGCAGCAATGGACAGGCGGACTATGGCTACACCTTC.

In DNA, the CDR3 is TGTGCCAGCAGCTTGGGGGGAGAGCGCGAGCAGTACTTC. Encoded protein: CASSLGGEREQYF. J is TRBJ2-7 and V is TRBV5-4, with D possibly being TRBD2 (5 bases). Germline CDR1 reads SGHNT; CDR2 reads YYREEE (reference sequence). The CDR3 has 13 residues. V lost 0 bases, J lost 6 bases, and 10 bases lay in between.

V gene TRBV5-5 combines with J gene TRBJ2-5; 9 bases are shared with TRBD2. The CDR3 totals 15 residues. Per germline, CDR1 SGHKS and CDR2 YYEKEE (reference sequence). Losses at the gene ends were 4 bases for V and 4 bases for J; bases not matched to a gene: 8. CDR3 amino acids: CASSAGISGGETQYF. The CDR3 bases are TGTGCCAGCAGCGCCGGGATTAGCGGGGGAGAGACCCAGTACTTC.

The chain's CDR3 is CASSLAPGGYNEQFF. Here the CDR3 DNA reads TGTGCCAGCAGCTTAGCTCCGGGGGGTTACAATGAGCAGTTCTTC. V and J are TRBV7-2 and TRBJ2-1; 7 bases match TRBD2. Germline V gene sequence: CDR1 SGHTA, CDR2 FQGNSA. The CDR3 runs to 15 residues. J gave up 4 bases and V 0 bases, and 3 bases lay outside the gene matches.

The chain links TRBV30 to TRBJ1-4; TRBD1 matches 7 bases. The CDR3 has 14 residues. V shed 4 bases and J 3 bases; nucleotides not matched to a gene: 5. Looked up from germline, CDR1 is GTSNPN and CDR2 is SVGIG (reference sequence). The CDR3 loop is CAWTPGQPNEKLFF. CDR3 DNA: TGTGCCTGGACCCCGGGACAGCCTAATGAAAAACTGTTTTTT.

This clone is a singleton in its sample. V and J are TRBV9 and TRBJ2-7; 10 positions agree with TRBD2. The CDR3 consists of 15 residues. Germline V CDR1 and CDR2: SGDLS, YYNGEE. Trimming cost V 4 bases and J 4 bases; bases outside gene matches: 8. The CDR3 loop is CASSPYGTSVYEQYF. In nucleotides, the CDR3 is TGTGCCAGCAGCCCCTATGGGACTAGCGTTTACGAGCAGTACTTC.

This clone was detected once. The chain carries TRBV19 and TRBJ2-6; 13 bases line up with TRBD2. From germline, CDR1 is LNHDA and CDR2 SQIVND (reference sequence). This CDR3 region has 18 residues. Trimming took 6 bases from V and 0 from J; bases not matched to a gene: 5. CDR3 coding DNA: TGTGCCAGTAGCACGGGACTAGCGGGGTACTCTGGGGCCAACGTCCTGACTTTC. This translates into CASSTGLAGYSGANVLTF. The full variable domain, completed using reference TRBV19 and TRBJ2-6, is DGGITQSPKYLFRKEGQNVTLSCEQNLNHDAMYWYRQDPGQGLRLIYYSQIVNDFQKGDIAEGYSVSREKKESFPLTVTSAQKNPTAFYLCASSTGLAGYSGANVLTFGAGSRLTVL.

The chain recombines TRBV5-6 with TRBJ1-5; D call uncertain. The V gene lost 2 bases and the J gene lost 3 bases, with 15 bases spanning the gap. CDR1 and CDR2 (germline): SGHDT, YYEEEE. This CDR3 spans 16 amino acids. CDR3 sequence (DNA): TGTGCCAGCAGCTTAGCACTGTCTACCCTCAATCAGCCCCAGCATTTT. Its translation: CASSLALSTLNQPQHF.

This clone was seen more than once but under ten times. The chain has TRBV19 and TRBJ1-1, with a possible D match to TRBD1 (5 bases). This CDR3 spans 13 amino acids. From germline, CDR1 is LNHDA and CDR2 SQIVND (reference sequence). Between the trimmed V and J ends, which lost 3 bases and 5 bases, there was a span of 10 bases. CDR3 protein: CASSMAGQTEAFF. CDR3 sequence (DNA): TGTGCCAGTAGTATGGCAGGGCAGACTGAAGCTTTCTTT.

This chain links TRBV28 with TRBJ1-6, with D unclear. Trimming took off 1 base at V and 9 bases at J, with 16 bases between the two ends. This CDR3 spans 16 amino acids. From germline, CDR1 is MDHEN and CDR2 SYDVKM. The CDR3 DNA reads TGTGCCAGCAGTTTATCGAGCGGAATCTTAGGTTCACCCCTCCACTTT. Its protein product is CASSLSSGILGSPLHF.

This sequence joins TRBV4-1 and TRBJ1-5, with 7 positions matching TRBD1. There are 16 residues in the CDR3. Germline V gives CDR1 MGHRA, CDR2 YSYEKL. With 3 bases clipped from V and 5 bases from J, the junction kept 10 bases outside the gene matches. The CDR3 protein is CASSQDRPTGDQPQHF. CDR3 nucleotide sequence: TGCGCCAGCAGCCAGGACAGGCCTACTGGGGATCAGCCCCAGCATTTT.

The V call is TRBV28, the J call TRBJ1-2; no firm D call. This CDR3 spans 15 amino acids. V lost 3 bases to trimming and J lost 2 bases, with 13 bases between them. Germline V gene data show CDR1 as MDHEN and CDR2 as SYDVKM. The CDR3 sequence: CASSLAPTGNYGYTF. The CDR3 coding sequence is TGTGCCAGCAGTTTGGCCCCGACGGGGAACTATGGCTACACCTTC.

This clone came up a few times. The genes are TRBV11-2 and TRBJ2-7, with TRBD2 matching over 8 bases. Germline assignment: CDR1 SGHAT and CDR2 FQNNGV. The CDR3 extends over 18 amino acids. The junction had 15 bases not matched to a gene; V was cut back by 5 bases and J by 0 bases. CDR3 amino acids: CASSPHPGGGGSSYEQYF. CDR3 in DNA: TGTGCCAGCAGCCCCCATCCGGGGGGCGGGGGGAGCTCCTACGAGCAGTACTTC.

This clone has just one count. The J gene is TRBJ2-7, the V gene TRBV29-1; possible D gene TRBD1, 5 bases. Germline V gives CDR1 SQVTM, CDR2 ANQGSEA. V lost 4 bases, J lost 4 bases, and 17 bases lay in between. This CDR3 region has 14 residues. The DNA of the CDR3 is TGCAGCGTTGTCGGCGGAAGGGGTCGTTACGAGCAGTACTTC. Amino acids: CSVVGGRGRYEQYF.

The V call is TRBV19, the J call TRBJ1-5; D ambiguous. The V end was cut by 5 bases, the J end by 0 bases, with 17 bases between. The CDR3 length is 17 residues. The germline gives CDR1 LNHDA, CDR2 SQIVND (reference sequence). CDR3 loop: CASSPFGGLDSNQPQHF. The CDR3 DNA is TGTGCCAGTAGTCCCTTTGGTGGACTAGATAGCAATCAGCCCCAGCATTTT.

This chain uses TRBV12-3 or TRBV12-4 with TRBJ1-2; D remains unclear. The V and J ends lost 7 bases and 4 bases respectively, with 10 bases between them. There are 12 residues in the CDR3. CDR3 nucleotides: TGTGCCAGCACCCGGGGAGGCTATGGCTACACCTTC. Encoded protein: CASTRGGYGYTF.

The V and J genes are TRBV7-3 and TRBJ1-1; 8 bases line up with TRBD1. Looked up from germline, CDR1 is SGHTA and CDR2 is FQGTGA. The V and J ends lost 5 bases and 4 bases, in that order; junction bases with no gene match: 3. This CDR3 contains 13 residues. The CDR3 sequence: CASSRDRGTEAFF. The CDR3 DNA reads as TGTGCCAGCAGCCGCGACAGGGGCACTGAAGCTTTCTTT.

This clone has a handful of counts. This chain connects TRBV19 to TRBJ2-5; TRBD2 agrees at 12 bases. The V and J ends lost 6 bases and 4 bases, in that order; junction bases with no gene match: 6. CDR1 LNHDA and CDR2 SQIVND come from the germline V gene (reference sequence). CDR3 length equals 15 residues. The CDR3 sequence: CASSGTSGPVETQYF. Written as DNA, the CDR3 is TGTGCCAGTAGCGGGACTAGCGGGCCGGTAGAGACCCAGTACTTC.

In the case of this clone: Here the CDR3 omits its conserved ending phenylalanine or tryptophan, so a read error is the likely source. The DNA is left out, because the CDR3 cannot be placed on it with certainty; the CDR3 is given as TCRdb lists it. The chain links TRBV7-5 to TRBJ2-4; TRBD1 reflects the table's D call only, with no check against the DNA. TRBV7-5 constitutes a pseudogene. The CDR3 extends over 9 residues, inclusive of both ends. The CDR3 here is CAQARIARG.